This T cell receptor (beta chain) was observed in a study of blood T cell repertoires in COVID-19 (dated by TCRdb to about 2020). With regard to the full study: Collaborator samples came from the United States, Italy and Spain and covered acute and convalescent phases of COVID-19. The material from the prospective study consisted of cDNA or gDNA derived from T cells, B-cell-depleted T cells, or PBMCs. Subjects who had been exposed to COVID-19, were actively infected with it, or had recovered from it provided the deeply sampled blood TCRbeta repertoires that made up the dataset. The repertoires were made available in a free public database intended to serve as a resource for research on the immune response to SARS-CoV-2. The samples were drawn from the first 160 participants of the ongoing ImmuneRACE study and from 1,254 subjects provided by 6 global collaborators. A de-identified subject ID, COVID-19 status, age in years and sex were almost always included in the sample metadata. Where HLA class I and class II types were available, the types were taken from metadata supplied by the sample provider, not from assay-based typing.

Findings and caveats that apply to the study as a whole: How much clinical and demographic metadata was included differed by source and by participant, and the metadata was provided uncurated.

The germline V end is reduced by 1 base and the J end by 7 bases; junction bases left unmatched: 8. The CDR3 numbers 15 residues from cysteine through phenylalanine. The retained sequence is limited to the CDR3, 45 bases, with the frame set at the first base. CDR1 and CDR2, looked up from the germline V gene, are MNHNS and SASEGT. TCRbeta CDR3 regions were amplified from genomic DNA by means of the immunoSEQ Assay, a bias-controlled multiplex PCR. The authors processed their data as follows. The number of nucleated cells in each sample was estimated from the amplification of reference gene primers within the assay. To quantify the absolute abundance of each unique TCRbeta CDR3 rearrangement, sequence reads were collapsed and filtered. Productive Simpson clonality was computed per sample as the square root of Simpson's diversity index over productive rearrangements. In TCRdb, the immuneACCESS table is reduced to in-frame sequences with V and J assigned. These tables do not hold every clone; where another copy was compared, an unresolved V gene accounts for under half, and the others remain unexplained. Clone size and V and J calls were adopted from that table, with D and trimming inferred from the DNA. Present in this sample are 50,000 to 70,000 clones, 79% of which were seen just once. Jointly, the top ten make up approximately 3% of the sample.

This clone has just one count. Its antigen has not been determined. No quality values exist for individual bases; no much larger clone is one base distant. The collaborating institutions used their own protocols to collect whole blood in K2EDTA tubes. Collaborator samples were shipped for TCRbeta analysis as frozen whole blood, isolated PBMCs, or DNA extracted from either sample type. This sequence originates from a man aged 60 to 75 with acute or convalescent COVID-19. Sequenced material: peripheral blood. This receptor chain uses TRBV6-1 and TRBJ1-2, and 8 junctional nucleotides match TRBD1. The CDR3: CASSEVGQGARGYTF. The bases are TGTGCCAGCAGTGAAGTGGGGCAGGGGGCGCGTGGCTACACCTTC.